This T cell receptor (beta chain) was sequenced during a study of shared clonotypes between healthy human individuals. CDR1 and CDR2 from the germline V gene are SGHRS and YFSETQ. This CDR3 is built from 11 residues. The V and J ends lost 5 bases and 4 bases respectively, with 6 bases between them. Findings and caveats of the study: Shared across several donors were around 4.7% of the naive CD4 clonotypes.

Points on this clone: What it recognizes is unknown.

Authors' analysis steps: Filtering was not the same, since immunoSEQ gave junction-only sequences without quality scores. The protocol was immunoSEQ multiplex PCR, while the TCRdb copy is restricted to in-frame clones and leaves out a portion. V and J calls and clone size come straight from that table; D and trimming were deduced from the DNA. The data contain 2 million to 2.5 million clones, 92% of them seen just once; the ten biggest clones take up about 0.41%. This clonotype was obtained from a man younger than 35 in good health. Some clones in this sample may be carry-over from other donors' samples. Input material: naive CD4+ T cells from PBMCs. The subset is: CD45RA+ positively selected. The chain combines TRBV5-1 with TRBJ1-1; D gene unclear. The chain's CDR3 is CASRRGTEAFF. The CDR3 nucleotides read TGCGCCAGCAGGCGGGGCACTGAAGCTTTCTTT.